This TCR beta chain was obtained from a study of T cell responses to AZD1222 COVID-19 vaccine (dated by TCRdb to the early 2020s). About the full investigation: Because spike-specific TCR depth and breadth did not differ between the two schedules, AZD1222 recipients who got a second dose at roughly 4 weeks were pooled with those who got a second dose at roughly 12 weeks. A total of just over 230 trial participants underwent TCR sequencing, of whom about 210 had received two doses of AZD1222 and around 25 had received two doses of the MenACWY control vaccine. Trial participants were enrolled by age into 18-55, 56-69 and 70-plus year subgroups, with about 150, 27 and 61 TCR-sequenced participants respectively. Results the study describes overall, beyond this receptor: Epitopes outside the regions mutated in the B.1.351 and B.1.1.7 variants were reportedly recognized by nearly half of the unique spike-specific TCRs. Most participants were white British and females outnumbered males, and the authors suggested that clonal diversity may have been underestimated. The vaccine-associated CD4 TCRs covered the entire spike protein, and the dominant responses fell in regions 160-218 and 743-854. After two AZD1222 doses, spike-specific TCR breadth and depth were significantly higher than at day 0 and than in MenACWY recipients. Because no day 14 peak-response samples were available, repertoires were characterized only after the peak T cell response. The 56-69-year group was small, and its depth increase did not reach significance, likely because of low power. Conclusions about previously exposed vaccinees were limited because only five to seven AZD1222 recipients were SARS-CoV-2 seropositive at baseline.

Spanning cysteine to phenylalanine, the CDR3 consists of 15 amino acids. The retained sequence is limited to the CDR3, 45 bases, with the frame set at the first base. Between the V and J ends, shortened by 6 bases and 3 bases respectively, the junction contains 15 bases. Sequences LNHDA (CDR1) and SQIVND (CDR2) are obtained from the germline V gene (reference sequence). The CDR3 regions of human TCRbeta chains were subjected to immunosequencing. Concerning the study's data processing: Repertoire TCRs were checked for matches against a reference library of SARS-CoV-2-specific TCRs that had been generated using the MIRA antigen-specificity platform. Breadth meant the fraction of unique TCRs that were SARS-CoV-2-associated, whereas depth meant the fraction of total T cells that were SARS-CoV-2-associated. Using the MIRA data, every spike-specific TCR was mapped to the spike region that the TCR reacted to and assigned to either a CD4 or a CD8 class. Log10-transformed breadth and depth values were compared by one-way ANOVA with Sidak's multiple comparisons tests. The clones in this table, taken by TCRdb from immuneACCESS, are in-frame only. Not every clone is retained; where verified, under half of the shortfall comes from an unresolved V gene, and the cause of the rest is unknown. Clone size and V and J calls were adopted from that table, with D and trimming inferred from the DNA. Recorded for this sample are around 130,000 clones; approximately 90% of them occurred a single time. 3.1% of the sample is taken by the ten largest.

To note about this clone: Its antigen is not yet known. Base qualities are not recorded, but no much larger clone differs from it by a single base.

The sample's time point, from its label and the paper: baseline before first vaccination. Vaccinee samples were obtained from the UK trials COV001 and COV002, which included a single-blind randomized controlled phase 2/3 trial of AZD1222 (ChAdOx1 nCoV-19) in healthy adults. For TCRbeta chain sequencing, PBMC samples were collected from trial participants at day 0 and at day 28 after the second dose. Rearrangement joined TRBV19 to TRBJ1-5; 5 matching bases give a weak D call of TRBD1. This sequence originates from an adult in good health. The specimen was peripheral blood, collected on day 0 of AZD1222 vaccination. The bases read TGTGCCAGTAGGGCACGCCGGGGCCCCAATCAGCCCCAGCATTTT. It specifies CASRARRGPNQPQHF.